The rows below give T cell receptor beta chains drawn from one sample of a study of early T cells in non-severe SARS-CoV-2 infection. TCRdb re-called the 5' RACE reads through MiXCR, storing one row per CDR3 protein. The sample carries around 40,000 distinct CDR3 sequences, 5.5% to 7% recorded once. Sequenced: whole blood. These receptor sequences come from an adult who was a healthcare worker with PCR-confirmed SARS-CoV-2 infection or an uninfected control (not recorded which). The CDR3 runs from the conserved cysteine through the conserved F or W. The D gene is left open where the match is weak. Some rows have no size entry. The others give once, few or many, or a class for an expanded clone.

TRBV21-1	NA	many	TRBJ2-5	TGTGCCAGCAGCAAGGACCCGGGACAGACCTTGACCCAGTACTTC	CASSKDPGQTLTQYF
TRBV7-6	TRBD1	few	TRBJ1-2	TGTGCCAGCAGCCCCAGTCCCGGGACAGCAGCTAACTATGGCTACACCTTC	CASSPSPGTAANYGYTF
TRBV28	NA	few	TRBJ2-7	TGTGCCAGCACTGGGACCTACCGTTACGAGCAGTACTTC	CASTGTYRYEQYF
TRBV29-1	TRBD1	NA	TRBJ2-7	TGCAGCGCCCTGGGACAGGGGGCCTCCTACGAGCAGTACTTC	CSALGQGASYEQYF
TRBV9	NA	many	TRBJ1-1	TGTGCCAGCAGCCCGTTGGTTGGGGGGATGAACACTGAAGCTTTCTTT	CASSPLVGGMNTEAFF
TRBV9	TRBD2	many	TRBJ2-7	TGTGCCAGCAGCGTAGCGGGAGGTGGCGAGCAGTACTTC	CASSVAGGGEQYF
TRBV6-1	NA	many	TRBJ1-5	TGTGCCAGCAGTGAAGGGGAGGGCTGGGGAAATCAGCCCCAGCATTTT	CASSEGEGWGNQPQHF
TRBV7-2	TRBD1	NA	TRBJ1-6	TGTGCCAGCAGCAGGACAGGGAGCTCCTATAATTCACCCCTCCACTTT	CASSRTGSSYNSPLHF
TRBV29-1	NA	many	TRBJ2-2	TGCAGTGTAGGAGTGGGGGCCACCGGGGAGCTGTTTTTT	CSVGVGATGELFF
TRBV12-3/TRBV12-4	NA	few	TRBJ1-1	TGTGCCAGCAGTTTGGGGTCAACGATGTACACTGAAGCTTTCTTT	CASSLGSTMYTEAFF
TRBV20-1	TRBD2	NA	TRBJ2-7	TGCAGTGCTTCGACTAGCGGAACGGCCTACGAGCAGTACTTC	CSASTSGTAYEQYF
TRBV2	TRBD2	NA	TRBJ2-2	TGTGCCAGCAGCACCCTCGGTAGCGGGAGGTCCCCCGGGGAGCTGTTTTTT	CASSTLGSGRSPGELFF
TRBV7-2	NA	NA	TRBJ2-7	TGTGCCAGCAGCTTAGGACCCGGGGCCTCCTACGAGCAGTACTTC	CASSLGPGASYEQYF
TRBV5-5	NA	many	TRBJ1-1	TGTGCCAGCAGCTTGGTAGGGGACACTGAAGCTTTCTTT	CASSLVGDTEAFF
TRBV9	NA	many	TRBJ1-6	TGTGCCAGCAGCTCAGGAACAGGGTCGGGTAATTCACCCCTCCACTTT	CASSSGTGSGNSPLHF
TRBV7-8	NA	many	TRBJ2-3	TGTGCCAGCAGCTTGCGAAGTTCGTTCACAGATACGCAGTATTTT	CASSLRSSFTDTQYF
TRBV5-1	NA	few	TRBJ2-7	TGCGCCAGCAGCTTATCGGGGGGCACCTACGAGCAGTACTTC	CASSLSGGTYEQYF
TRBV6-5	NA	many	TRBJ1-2	TGTGCCAGCAGCCCGGCCTCCGTTAGGGGAAGGGATGGCTACACCTTC	CASSPASVRGRDGYTF
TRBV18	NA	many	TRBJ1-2	TGTGCCAGCTCACCTGACATATATGGCTACACCTTC	CASSPDIYGYTF
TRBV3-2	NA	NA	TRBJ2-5	TGTGCCAGCAGCCAGGCCGGCCTCCGCACCCAGTACTTC	CASSQAGLRTQYF
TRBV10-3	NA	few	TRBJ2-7	TGTGCCATCAGCTATGGAGGGAGCTCCTACGAGCAGTACTTC	CAISYGGSSYEQYF
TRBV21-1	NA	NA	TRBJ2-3	TGTGCCAGCAGCCCCACCCTAGCGGGAGGACCAGATACGCAGTATTTT	CASSPTLAGGPDTQYF
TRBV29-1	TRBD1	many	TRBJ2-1	TGCAGCGTTGCAGAAGGGACAGGGGGCTATAATGAGCAGTTCTTC	CSVAEGTGGYNEQFF
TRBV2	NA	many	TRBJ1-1	TGTGCCAGCAGTAGGCAGGGATACACTGAAGCTTTCTTT	CASSRQGYTEAFF